This T cell receptor beta chain stems from a study of human T cells and chemical hapten exposure. About the study: Upper-back patches of 0.01% DPC were read at 6 days.

The CDR3 sequence is 13 residues long. V was pared by 2 bases and J by 7 bases, with 9 bases between. Per the germline V gene, CDR1 is MNHEY and CDR2 is SVGEGT. Described time point: patch test 1, 2 weeks after DPC sensitization. Treatment: therapeutic diphenylcyclopropenone sensitization with weekly scalp DPC. Before extraction, the whole blood was not fractionated, and total RNA was taken from it. This clonotype was observed a few times. Its antigen remains unidentified. Study results and limitations: Compared to controls, expanded TCRs made significantly more large clusters of similar CDR3s.

Original analysis: A per-sample median of about 95,000 TCRs was observed, with counts ranging from about 23,224 to 690,600. One entry per CDR3 protein results from TCRdb running MiXCR on the RACE reads. These V and J calls rely on TCRdb rather than the paper's analysis. The sample contains roughly 100,000 distinct CDR3 sequences, roughly 9.6% of which appear only once. This sequence originates from a woman aged 35 to 49 with alopecia areata. Some clones in this sample may be carry-over from other donors' samples. V usage is TRBV6-2 or TRBV6-3 and J usage is TRBJ1-5; D not resolved. The input for sequencing was whole blood, taken in connection with sensitization to the hapten diphenylcyclopropenone (DPC). Here the CDR3 DNA reads TGTGCCAGCAGTTACGGAGGGAACCAGCCCCAGCATTTT. Amino acids: CASSYGGNQPQHF.